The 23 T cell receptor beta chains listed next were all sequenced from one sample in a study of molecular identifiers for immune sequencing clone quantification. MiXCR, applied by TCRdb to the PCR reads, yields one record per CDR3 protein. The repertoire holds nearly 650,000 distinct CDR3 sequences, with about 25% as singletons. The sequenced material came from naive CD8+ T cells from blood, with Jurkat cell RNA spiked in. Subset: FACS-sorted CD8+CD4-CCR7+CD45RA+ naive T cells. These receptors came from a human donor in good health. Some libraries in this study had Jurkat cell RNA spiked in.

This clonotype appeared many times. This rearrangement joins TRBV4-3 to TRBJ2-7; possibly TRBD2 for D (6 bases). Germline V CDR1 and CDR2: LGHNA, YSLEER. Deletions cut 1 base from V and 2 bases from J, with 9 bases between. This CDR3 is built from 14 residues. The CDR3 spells CASSQGGGAYEQYF. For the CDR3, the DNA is TGCGCCAGCAGCCAAGGCGGAGGGGCCTACGAGCAGTACTTC.

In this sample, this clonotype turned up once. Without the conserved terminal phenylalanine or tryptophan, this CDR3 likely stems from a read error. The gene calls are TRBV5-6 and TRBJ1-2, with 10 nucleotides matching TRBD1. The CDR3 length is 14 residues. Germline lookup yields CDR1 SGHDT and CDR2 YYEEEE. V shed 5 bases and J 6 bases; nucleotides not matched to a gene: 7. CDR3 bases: TGTGCCAGCAGAACTGGACAGGGGGTAGATGGCTACACCCTC. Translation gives CASRTGQGVDGYTL.

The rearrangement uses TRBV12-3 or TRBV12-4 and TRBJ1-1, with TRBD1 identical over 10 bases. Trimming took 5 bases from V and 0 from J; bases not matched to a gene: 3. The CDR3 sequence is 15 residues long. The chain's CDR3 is CASSTGQGMNTEAFF. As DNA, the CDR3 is TGTGCCAGCAGTACGGGACAGGGGATGAACACTGAAGCTTTCTTT.

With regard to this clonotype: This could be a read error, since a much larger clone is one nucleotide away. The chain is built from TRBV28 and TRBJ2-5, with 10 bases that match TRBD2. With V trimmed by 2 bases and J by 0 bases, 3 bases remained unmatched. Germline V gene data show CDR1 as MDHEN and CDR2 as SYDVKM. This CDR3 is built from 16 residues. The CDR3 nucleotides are TGTGCCAGCAGTTTAGGACTAGCGGTAAACCAAGAGACCCAGTACTTC. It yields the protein CASSLGLAVNQETQYF.

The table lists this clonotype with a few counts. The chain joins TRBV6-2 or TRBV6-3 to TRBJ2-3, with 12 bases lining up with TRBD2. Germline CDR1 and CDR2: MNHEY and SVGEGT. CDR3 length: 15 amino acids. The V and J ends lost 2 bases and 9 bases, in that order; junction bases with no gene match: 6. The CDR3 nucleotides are TGTGCCAGCAGTTACCTAGCGGGGGGGCCTGAGACGCAGTATTTT. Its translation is CASSYLAGGPETQYF.

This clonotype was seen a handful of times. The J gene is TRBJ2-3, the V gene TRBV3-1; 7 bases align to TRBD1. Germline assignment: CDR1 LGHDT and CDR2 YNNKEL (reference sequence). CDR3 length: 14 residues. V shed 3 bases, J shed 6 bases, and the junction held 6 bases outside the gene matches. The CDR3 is CASSHLTGDDTQYF. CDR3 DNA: TGTGCCAGCAGCCACCTTACAGGGGACGATACGCAGTATTTT.

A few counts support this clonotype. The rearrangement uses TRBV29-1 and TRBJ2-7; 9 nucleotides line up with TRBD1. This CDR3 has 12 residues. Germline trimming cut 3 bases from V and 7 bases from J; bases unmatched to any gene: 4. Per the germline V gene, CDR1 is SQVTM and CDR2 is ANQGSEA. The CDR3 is CSVERQGGEQYF. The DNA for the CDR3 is TGCAGCGTTGAGAGACAGGGGGGGGAGCAGTACTTC.

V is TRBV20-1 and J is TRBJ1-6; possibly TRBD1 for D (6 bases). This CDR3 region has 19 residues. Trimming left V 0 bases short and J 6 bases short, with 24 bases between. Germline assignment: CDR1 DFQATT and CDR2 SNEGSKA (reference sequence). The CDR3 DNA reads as TGCAGTGCTAGAGATTTCATTTCAGGGGCGATTTTCGTTAATTCACCCCTCCACTTT. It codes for CSARDFISGAIFVNSPLHF.

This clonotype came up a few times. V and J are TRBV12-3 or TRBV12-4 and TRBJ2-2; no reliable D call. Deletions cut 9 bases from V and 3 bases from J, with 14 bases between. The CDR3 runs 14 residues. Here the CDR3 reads CASSRNFYTGELFF. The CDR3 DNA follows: TGTGCCAGTTCAAGGAACTTCTACACCGGGGAGCTGTTTTTT.

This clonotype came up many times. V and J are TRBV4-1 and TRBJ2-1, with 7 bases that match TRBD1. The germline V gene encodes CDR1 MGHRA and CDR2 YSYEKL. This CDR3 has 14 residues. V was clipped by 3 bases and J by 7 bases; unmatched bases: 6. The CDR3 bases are TGCGCCAGCAGCCAGGGAAAACAGGGGAATGAGCAGTTCTTC. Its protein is CASSQGKQGNEQFF.

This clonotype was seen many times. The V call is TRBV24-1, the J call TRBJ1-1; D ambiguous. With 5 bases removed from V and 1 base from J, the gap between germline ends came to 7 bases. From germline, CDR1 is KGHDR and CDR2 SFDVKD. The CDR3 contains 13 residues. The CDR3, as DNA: TGTGCCACCAGTGCCCTGGAGAACACTGAAGCTTTCTTT. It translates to CATSALENTEAFF.

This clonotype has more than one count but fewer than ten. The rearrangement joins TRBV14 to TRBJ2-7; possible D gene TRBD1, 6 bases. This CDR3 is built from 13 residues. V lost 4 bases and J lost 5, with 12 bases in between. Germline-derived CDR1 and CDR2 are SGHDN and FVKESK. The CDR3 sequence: CASSLHRVDEQYF. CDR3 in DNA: TGTGCCAGCAGCCTCCACAGGGTAGACGAGCAGTACTTC.

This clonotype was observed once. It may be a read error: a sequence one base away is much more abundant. CDR3 in amino acids: CASSLEVGLNQETQYF. The CDR3 DNA follows: TGCGCCAGCAGCCTAGAAGTCGGATTAAACCAAGAGACCCAGTACTTC. This rearrangement joins TRBV4-1 to TRBJ2-5; no definite D call. Germline CDR1 is MGHRA and CDR2 is YSYEKL. The CDR3 runs to 16 residues. V dropped 4 bases and J dropped 0 bases, with 15 bases sitting between them.

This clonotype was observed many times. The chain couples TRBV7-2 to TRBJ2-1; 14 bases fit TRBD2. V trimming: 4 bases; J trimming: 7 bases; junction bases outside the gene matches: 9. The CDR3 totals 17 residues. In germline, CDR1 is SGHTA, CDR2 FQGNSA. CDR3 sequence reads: CASSSRLAGGPVNEQFF. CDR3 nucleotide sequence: TGTGCCAGCAGCTCCCGACTAGCGGGGGGGCCTGTGAATGAGCAGTTCTTC. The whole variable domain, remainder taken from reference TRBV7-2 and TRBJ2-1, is GAGVSQSPSNKVTEKGKDVELRCDPISGHTALYWYRQSLGQGLEFLIYFQGNSAPDKSGLPSDRFSAERTGGSVSTLTIQRTQQEDSAVYLCASSSRLAGGPVNEQFFGPGTRLTVL.

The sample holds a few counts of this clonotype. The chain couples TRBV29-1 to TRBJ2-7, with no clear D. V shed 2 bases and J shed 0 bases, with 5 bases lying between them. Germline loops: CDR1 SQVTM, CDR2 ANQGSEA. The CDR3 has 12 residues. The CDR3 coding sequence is TGCAGCGTTGAATGGAGCTCCTACGAGCAGTACTTC. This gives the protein CSVEWSSYEQYF.

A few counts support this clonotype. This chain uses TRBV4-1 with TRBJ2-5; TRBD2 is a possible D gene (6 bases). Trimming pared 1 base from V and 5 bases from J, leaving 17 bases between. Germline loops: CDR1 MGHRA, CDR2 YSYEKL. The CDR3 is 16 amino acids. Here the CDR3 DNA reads TGCGCCAGCAGCCAAGGTGGAGGGGTCTTGCTTGAGACCCAGTACTTC. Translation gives CASSQGGGVLLETQYF.

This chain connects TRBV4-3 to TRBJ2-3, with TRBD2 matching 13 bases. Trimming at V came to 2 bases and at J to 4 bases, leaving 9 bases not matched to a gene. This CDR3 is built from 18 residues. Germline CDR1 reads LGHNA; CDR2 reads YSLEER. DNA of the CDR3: TGCGCCAGCAGCCAAAGGGAACTAGCGGGAGGGCCAGCAGATACGCAGTATTTT. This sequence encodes CASSQRELAGGPADTQYF.

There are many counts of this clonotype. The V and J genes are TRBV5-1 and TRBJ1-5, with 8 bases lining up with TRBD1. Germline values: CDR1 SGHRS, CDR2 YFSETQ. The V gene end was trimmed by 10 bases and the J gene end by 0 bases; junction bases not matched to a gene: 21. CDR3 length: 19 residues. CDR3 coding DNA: TGCGCCCCTCAAAGGGACAGGAACCTACCATACGATAGCAATCAGCCCCAGCATTTT. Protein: CAPQRDRNLPYDSNQPQHF.

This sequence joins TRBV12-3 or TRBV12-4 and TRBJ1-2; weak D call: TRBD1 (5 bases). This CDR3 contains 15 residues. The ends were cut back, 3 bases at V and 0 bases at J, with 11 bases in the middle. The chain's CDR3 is CASSLYRQSNYGYTF. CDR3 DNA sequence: TGTGCCAGCAGTTTGTACAGACAGTCTAACTATGGCTACACCTTC.

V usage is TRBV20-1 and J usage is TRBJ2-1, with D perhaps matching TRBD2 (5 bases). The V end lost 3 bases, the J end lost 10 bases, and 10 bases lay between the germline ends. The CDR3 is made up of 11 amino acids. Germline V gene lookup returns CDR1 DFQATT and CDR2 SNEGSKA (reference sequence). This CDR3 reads CSASGGPEQFF. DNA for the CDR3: TGCAGTGCTAGTGGAGGTCCCGAGCAGTTCTTC.

CDR3 loop: CASSQDGGTGELFF. Here the CDR3 DNA reads TGCGCCAGCAGCCAAGATGGGGGCACCGGGGAGCTGTTTTTT. The J gene is TRBJ2-2, the V gene TRBV4-3; D assignment may be TRBD1 or TRBD2 (5 bases each). The CDR3 runs to 14 residues. V was shortened by 0 bases and J by 4 bases, with 6 bases between the two germline ends. In germline, CDR1 is LGHNA, CDR2 YSLEER.

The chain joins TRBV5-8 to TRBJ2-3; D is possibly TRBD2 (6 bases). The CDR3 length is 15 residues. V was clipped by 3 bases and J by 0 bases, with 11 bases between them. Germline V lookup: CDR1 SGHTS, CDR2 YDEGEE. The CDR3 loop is CASSWGDSSTDTQYF. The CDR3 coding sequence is TGTGCCAGCAGCTGGGGGGACTCTAGCACAGATACGCAGTATTTT.

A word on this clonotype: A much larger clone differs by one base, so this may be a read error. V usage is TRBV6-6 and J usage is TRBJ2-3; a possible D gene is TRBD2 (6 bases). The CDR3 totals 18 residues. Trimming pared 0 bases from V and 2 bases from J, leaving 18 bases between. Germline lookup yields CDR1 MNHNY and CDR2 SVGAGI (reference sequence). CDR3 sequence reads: CASSYSILLGGDTDTQYF. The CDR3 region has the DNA TGTGCCAGCAGTTACTCGATTCTACTGGGGGGAGACACAGATACGCAGTATTTT.